One sample yielded the 27 T cell receptor beta chains listed below, sequenced in a study of Ad26.COV2.S vaccination and SARS-CoV-2 variants (TCRdb year 2021). The sample's treatment or condition label, in plain terms: roughly 18 received Ad26.COV2.S at low or high dose, single or two shots; about 5 received placebo; per-sample allocation not given. Repertoires of vaccine and placebo recipients were sequenced from samples taken on day 63 after the first injection. The receptor library was made with the immunoSEQ multiplex PCR assay. TCRdb re-hosts the immuneACCESS table, in-frame sequences only. Its copies lack some clones; in the studies checked, an unresolved V gene accounts for under half of them, and the cause for the rest is not known. Here the sample has 360,000 or so clones; approximately 90% occur a single time. Approximately 1.9% of the sample belongs to the ten largest clones. Material: peripheral blood, obtained in a trial of Ad26.COV2.S vaccine versus placebo. These receptors were obtained from a person between 18 and 59 years old who received the Ad26.COV2.S COVID-19 vaccine or a placebo.

This clone was recorded only once. The V gene is TRBV28, the J gene TRBJ2-1, with 7 bases aligning to TRBD1. There are 16 residues in the CDR3. Germline CDR1 and CDR2: MDHEN and SYDVKM. V lost 3 bases to trimming and J lost 8 bases; unmatched junction nucleotides: 13. The CDR3 nucleotides are TGTGCCAGCAGTTTTGTTAGGGGGCTGGGAATTGATGAGCAGTTCTTC. Amino acids: CASSFVRGLGIDEQFF.

This clone has just one count. CDR3 nucleotide sequence: TGTGCCAGCAGCTTAGGGGCAGCGGGAGGTCAAGAGACCCAGTACTTC. The encoded protein is CASSLGAAGGQETQYF. The chain carries TRBV9 and TRBJ2-5; 9 nucleotides agree with TRBD2. The junction had 9 bases not matched to a gene; V was cut back by 4 bases and J by 2 bases. Germline CDR1 reads SGDLS; CDR2 reads YYNGEE. The CDR3 covers 16 residues. Filled out from reference TRBV9 and TRBJ2-5, the complete variable domain reads DSGVTQTPKHLITATGQRVTLRCSPRSGDLSVYWYQQSLDQGLQFLIQYYNGEERAKGNILERFSAQQFPDLHSELNLSSLELGDSALYFCASSLGAAGGQETQYFGPGTRLLVL.

The chain carries TRBV7-9 and TRBJ2-1; no firm D call. Germline lookup yields CDR1 SEHNR and CDR2 FQNEAQ (reference sequence). The CDR3 extends over 15 amino acids. V was pared by 11 bases and J by 0 bases, with 17 bases between. The CDR3 loop reads CAAQKTVSSYNEQFF. The DNA of the CDR3 is TGTGCCGCGCAGAAAACGGTTAGCTCCTACAATGAGCAGTTCTTC.

V usage is TRBV9 and J usage is TRBJ2-1; a weak D match, TRBD2 (6 bases). V lost 7 bases to trimming and J lost 0 bases, with 11 bases between them. The germline CDR1 and CDR2 sequences are SGDLS and YYNGEE. This CDR3 has 14 amino acids. The CDR3 spells CASSIGSSYNEQFF. The CDR3 region has the DNA TGTGCCAGCTCGATCGGGAGCTCCTACAATGAGCAGTTCTTC.

The J gene is TRBJ2-2, the V gene TRBV6-2 or TRBV6-3; D is perhaps TRBD2 (6 bases). This CDR3 has 14 amino acids. Per germline, CDR1 MNHEY and CDR2 SVGEGT. Between the trimmed V and J ends, which lost 0 bases and 8 bases, there was a span of 10 bases. CDR3 protein: CASSYSAGIGELFF. The DNA of the CDR3 is TGTGCCAGCAGTTACTCGGCGGGGATAGGGGAGCTGTTTTTT.

This clone was picked up a small number of times. This rearrangement joins TRBV6-4 to TRBJ2-5, with D tentatively TRBD2 (6 bases). There are 14 residues in the CDR3. V gave up 6 bases and J gave up 2 bases, with 13 bases separating them. In germline, CDR1 is MRHNA, CDR2 SNTAGT. The CDR3 DNA sequence: TGTGCCAGCAGCTCCCAGGCGGGACAAGAGACCCAGTACTTC. Its translation: CASSSQAGQETQYF.

This rearrangement joins TRBV7-8 to TRBJ1-1, with 11 bases identical to TRBD1. This CDR3 spans 16 amino acids. The germline CDR1 and CDR2 sequences are SGHVS and FQNEAQ. After removal of 5 bases from V and 4 bases from J, the junction contained 9 bases not matched to a gene. The CDR3 is CASSVGQGAWRTEAFF. For the CDR3, the DNA is TGTGCCAGCAGCGTTGGACAGGGGGCCTGGCGCACTGAAGCTTTCTTT.

CDR3 nucleotide sequence: TGTGCCAGCAGTCCCAGGCCTAACTATGGCTACACCTTC. This sequence encodes CASSPRPNYGYTF. The chain joins TRBV28 to TRBJ1-2; D is unresolved. V shed 5 bases and J shed 0 bases, with 7 bases lying between them. Germline values: CDR1 MDHEN, CDR2 SYDVKM. The CDR3 contains 13 residues.

The chain uses TRBV4-1 and TRBJ2-6, with TRBD1 matching 8 bases. The CDR3 covers 17 residues. Germline CDR1 MGHRA, CDR2 YSYEKL. With 5 bases clipped from V and 3 bases from J, the junction kept 9 bases outside the gene matches. The CDR3 nucleotides read TGCGCCAGCAGCGCCCAGGGGGCGGGGATTGGGGCCAACGTCCTGACTTTC. This sequence encodes CASSAQGAGIGANVLTF.

The rearrangement uses TRBV3-1 (or the pseudogene TRBV3-2) and TRBJ2-1; 7 bases fit TRBD1. Trimming removed 4 bases from V and 6 bases from J; junction bases left unmatched: 15. Germline values: CDR1 LGHDT, CDR2 YNNKEL (reference sequence). The CDR3 has 17 amino acids. DNA for the CDR3: TGTGCCAGCAGCCGAGAACCCGGGACAGCCCTTTGCAATGAGCAGTTCTTC. As protein: CASSREPGTALCNEQFF.

The rearrangement links TRBV5-5 to TRBJ2-7; no definite D call. Trimming took 2 bases from V and 6 from J, leaving 9 bases between them. CDR1 is SGHKS, CDR2 YYEKEE, per germline (reference sequence). The CDR3 extends over 12 amino acids. The CDR3, as DNA: TGTGCCAGCAGCTTCCAGGACGGCGAGCAGTACTTC. It yields the protein CASSFQDGEQYF.

The chain is built from TRBV29-1 and TRBJ1-5; 11 nucleotides agree with TRBD1. Germline lookup yields CDR1 SQVTM and CDR2 ANQGSEA. J gave up 4 bases and V 1 base, and 3 bases lay outside the gene matches. The CDR3 sequence is 15 residues long. This CDR3 reads CSVEVGQGGNQPQHF. The DNA for the CDR3 is TGCAGCGTTGAAGTGGGACAGGGGGGGAATCAGCCCCAGCATTTT.

The chain couples TRBV28 to TRBJ2-5; 10 nucleotides line up with TRBD2. The CDR3 has 15 amino acids. CDR1 is MDHEN, CDR2 SYDVKM, per germline. V shed 4 bases, J shed 5 bases, and the junction held 7 bases outside the gene matches. The DNA of the CDR3 is TGTGCCAGCAGTTCCCAGCGGGAGGGCCGGGAGACCCAGTACTTC. This codes for CASSSQREGRETQYF.

V and J are TRBV9 and TRBJ2-1; TRBD2 matches at 11 bases. Germline CDR1 is SGDLS and CDR2 is YYNGEE. The CDR3 contains 15 residues. Trimming took 5 bases from V and 11 from J; bases not matched to a gene: 12. CDR3 loop: CASSPTSGDTMKQFF. The CDR3 DNA is TGTGCCAGCAGTCCGACTAGCGGGGATACAATGAAGCAGTTCTTC.

V usage is TRBV12-5 and J usage is TRBJ1-1; D is perhaps TRBD1 (6 bases). Germline V gene sequence: CDR1 LGHNT, CDR2 FRNRAP. The CDR3 has 14 residues. Trimming took 1 base from V and 5 from J, leaving 11 bases between them. The CDR3 nucleotides are TGTGCTAGTGGTTTGGGGGGGGCGCGAACTGAAGCTTTCTTT. Translated, it gives CASGLGGARTEAFF.

This clone was seen a single time. CDR3 coding DNA: TGTGCCAGCAGTCCGCGGGGGTCAGGTTATAGCAATCAGCCCCAGCATTTT. Protein product: CASSPRGSGYSNQPQHF. The rearrangement joins TRBV28 to TRBJ1-5; D is perhaps TRBD1 (5 bases). The CDR3 covers 17 residues. The V end was cut by 5 bases, the J end by 0 bases, with 17 bases between. Per the germline V gene, CDR1 is MDHEN and CDR2 is SYDVKM.

J is TRBJ1-2 and V is TRBV28, with D uncertain. The CDR3 has 14 residues. Germline V CDR1 and CDR2: MDHEN, SYDVKM. The V end was cut by 4 bases, the J end by 5 bases, with 14 bases between. The chain's CDR3 is CASSWGGSTYGYTF. CDR3 coding DNA: TGTGCCAGCAGTTGGGGAGGTTCCACTTATGGCTACACCTTC.

The chain carries TRBV5-1 and TRBJ2-3, with 8 bases matching TRBD1. CDR1 SGHRS and CDR2 YFSETQ come from the germline V gene. The CDR3 is 15 residues long. V lost 2 bases and J lost 0; bases outside the gene matches: 2. The DNA of the CDR3 is TGCGCCAGCAGCTTACAGGGGGGTAGCACAGATACGCAGTATTTT. The encoded protein is CASSLQGGSTDTQYF.

The genes are TRBV5-1 and TRBJ2-2; a weak D match, TRBD2 (7 bases). CDR3 length: 15 residues. Germline lookup yields CDR1 SGHRS and CDR2 YFSETQ. V shed 3 bases and J shed 5 bases, with 14 bases lying between them. The CDR3 coding sequence is TGCGCCAGCAGCTCCGGAGCGGGACAAACCGGGGAGCTGTTTTTT. Translated: CASSSGAGQTGELFF.

V is TRBV5-1 and J is TRBJ1-1; D ambiguous. Trimming removed 5 bases at V and 0 bases at J, with 14 bases between. There are 15 residues in the CDR3. Germline CDR1 reads SGHRS; CDR2 reads YFSETQ. The CDR3 spells CASSLKVSMNTEAFF. For the CDR3, the DNA is TGCGCCAGCAGTCTAAAAGTCAGCATGAACACTGAAGCTTTCTTT.

The chain links TRBV6-5 to TRBJ1-2; D not certain. The CDR3 runs to 12 residues. Germline CDR1 MNHEY, CDR2 SVGAGI. The germline V and J ends were trimmed by 7 bases and 8 bases, with 14 bases remaining between them. The CDR3 coding sequence is TGTGCCAGCAAGGCGGCAGGAGGAGGCTACACCTTC. This encodes CASKAAGGGYTF.

As regards this clone: Different DNA sequences within this sample yield the same CDR3. The chain uses TRBV5-1 and TRBJ2-7, with 12 bases lining up with TRBD1. V was pared by 4 bases and J by 4 bases, with 3 bases of the junction left unmatched. This CDR3 comprises 14 residues. Germline V gene sequence: CDR1 SGHRS, CDR2 YFSETQ. The CDR3 region is CASSPGQGAYEQYF. CDR3 DNA sequence: TGCGCCAGCAGCCCGGGACAGGGGGCTTACGAGCAGTACTTC.

The rearrangement uses TRBV30 and TRBJ1-2, with 7 bases aligning to TRBD1. V dropped 7 bases and J dropped 9; count of bases not matched to a gene: 5. From germline, CDR1 is GTSNPN and CDR2 SVGIG (reference sequence). The CDR3 sequence is 10 residues long. The CDR3 DNA follows: TGTGCCTCCCAGGGGGGCAGCTACACCTTC. It codes for CASQGGSYTF.

The chain links TRBV7-9 to TRBJ2-3; 9 bases map to TRBD2. V lost 5 bases, J lost 8 bases, and 14 bases stayed unmatched. CDR1 and CDR2 from the germline V gene are SEHNR and FQNEAQ (reference sequence). CDR3 length: 16 residues. The CDR3 bases are TGTGCCAGCAGCAGTGAGCGGGAGGCCCCTCTGGGTACGCAGTATTTT. Residues: CASSSEREAPLGTQYF.

CDR3 sequence (DNA): TGTGCCAGCAGTCTGGAAGGGACAGGGTACAATCAGCCCCAGCATTTT. Amino acid sequence: CASSLEGTGYNQPQHF. V gene TRBV27 combines with J gene TRBJ1-5, with 9 nucleotides matching TRBD1. V lost 5 bases and J lost 3; bases outside the gene matches: 8. The CDR3 has 16 residues. Germline assignment: CDR1 MNHEY and CDR2 SMNVEV (reference sequence).

V gene TRBV7-3 combines with J gene TRBJ1-5, with D unresolved. The germline CDR1 and CDR2 sequences are SGHTA and FQGTGA. V gave up 0 bases and J gave up 6 bases, with 6 bases separating them. This CDR3 contains 13 residues. This CDR3 reads CASSLTGTQPQHF. CDR3 bases: TGTGCCAGCAGCTTAACGGGCACTCAGCCCCAGCATTTT.

V is TRBV3-1 (or the pseudogene TRBV3-2) and J is TRBJ2-7, with 9 bases lining up with TRBD1. V trimming: 4 bases; J trimming: 1 base; junction bases outside the gene matches: 8. Germline values: CDR1 LGHDT, CDR2 YNNKEL (reference sequence). The CDR3 has 16 amino acids. CDR3 sequence reads: CASSPDRGQGSYEQYF. The DNA of the CDR3 is TGTGCCAGCAGCCCGGATAGAGGACAGGGGTCCTACGAGCAGTACTTC.